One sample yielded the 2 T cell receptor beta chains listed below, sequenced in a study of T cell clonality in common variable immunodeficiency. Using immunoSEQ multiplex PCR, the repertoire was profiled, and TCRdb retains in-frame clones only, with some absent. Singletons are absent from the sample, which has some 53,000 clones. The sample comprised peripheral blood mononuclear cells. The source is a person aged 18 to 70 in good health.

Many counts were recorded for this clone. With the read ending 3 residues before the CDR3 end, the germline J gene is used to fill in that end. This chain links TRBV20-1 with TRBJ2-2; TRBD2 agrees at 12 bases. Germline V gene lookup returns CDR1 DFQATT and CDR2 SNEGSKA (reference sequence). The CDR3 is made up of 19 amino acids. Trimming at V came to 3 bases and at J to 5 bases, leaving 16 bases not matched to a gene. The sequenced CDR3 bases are TGCAGTGCTAGGGGGCTAGCGGGAGGGCCTACTTTAGGGACCGGGGAG. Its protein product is CSARGLAGGPTLGTGE. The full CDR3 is CSARGLAGGPTLGTGELFF.

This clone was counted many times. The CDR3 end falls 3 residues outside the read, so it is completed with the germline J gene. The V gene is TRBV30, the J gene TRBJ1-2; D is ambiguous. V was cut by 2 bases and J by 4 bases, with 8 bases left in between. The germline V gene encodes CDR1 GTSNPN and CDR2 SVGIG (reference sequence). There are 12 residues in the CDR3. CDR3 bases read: TGTGCCTGGAGTTATCAGTCCTATGGC. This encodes CAWSYQSYG. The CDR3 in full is CAWSYQSYGYTF.